This T cell receptor beta chain was identified during a study of early T cells in non-severe SARS-CoV-2 infection. Overall study: Chains were unpaired, as sequencing was done on bulk RNA from unsorted whole blood.

Attachment of unique molecular identifiers was made to individual cDNA molecules. MiXCR, applied by TCRdb to the 5' RACE reads, yields one record per CDR3 protein. This table has fewer than 40,000 distinct CDR3 sequences, around 5.7% appearing once. The table lists this clonotype with many counts. Antigen: not known. General study findings and limits: Reliance on VDJdb matching favored anti-spike CD8 responses; private and CD4 specificities were missed.

The receptor was isolated from an adult who was a healthcare worker with PCR-confirmed SARS-CoV-2 infection or an uninfected control (not recorded which). Input material: whole blood.

The CDR3 bases are TGTGCCAGCAGTCTGACTAGCGGAGCCGACAATGAGCAGTTCTTC. This codes for CASSLTSGADNEQFF. The rearrangement joins TRBV6-4 to TRBJ2-1; 9 bases agree with TRBD2. The V gene's germline CDR1 is MRHNA and CDR2 SNTAGT. V trimming: 5 bases; J trimming: 5 bases; junction bases outside the gene matches: 7. The CDR3 length is 15 residues.